This entry is about one T cell receptor (beta chain). Its antigen is not known. The sample originates from a study of cytomegalovirus exposure and HLA in healthy donors. The PCR was carried out with 60 Vbeta primers and 13 Jbeta primers. This table comes from immunoSEQ multiplex PCR, and its TCRdb copy is limited to in-frame clones, with some not included. Here the sample spans about 180,000 clones, 65% to 85% being singletons. The study, taken as a whole, reports: In a later analysis, a missense DCLRE1C variant was linked to TCR beta V- and J-gene trimming.

Sequencing was done on a sample of PBMCs. The origin of this receptor is a girl aged 5 to 17 in good health and CMV-seropositive.

CDR3 coding DNA: TGTGCCAGCAGCTTAGTGGGGGCTGAGTATGGCTACACCTTC. As protein: CASSLVGAEYGYTF. The chain has TRBV7-2 and TRBJ1-2, with D perhaps matching TRBD1 (6 bases). CDR3 length: 14 amino acids. Trimming took 1 base from V and 5 from J, leaving 11 bases between them. CDR1 is SGHTA and CDR2 is FQGNSA in the germline V gene.